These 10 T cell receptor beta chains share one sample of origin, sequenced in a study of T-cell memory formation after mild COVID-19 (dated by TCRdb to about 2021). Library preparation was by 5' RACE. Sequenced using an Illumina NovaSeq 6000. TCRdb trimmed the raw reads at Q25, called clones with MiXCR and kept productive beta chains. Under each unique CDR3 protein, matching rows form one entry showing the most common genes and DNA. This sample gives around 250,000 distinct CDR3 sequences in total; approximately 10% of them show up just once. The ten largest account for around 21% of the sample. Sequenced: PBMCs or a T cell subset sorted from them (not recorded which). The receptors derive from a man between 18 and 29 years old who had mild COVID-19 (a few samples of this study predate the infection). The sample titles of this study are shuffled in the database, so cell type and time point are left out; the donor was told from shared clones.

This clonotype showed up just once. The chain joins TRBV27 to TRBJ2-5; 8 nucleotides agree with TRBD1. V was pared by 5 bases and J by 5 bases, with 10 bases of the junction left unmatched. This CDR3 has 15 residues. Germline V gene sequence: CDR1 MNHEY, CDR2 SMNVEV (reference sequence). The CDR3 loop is CASSKIDRGEETQYF. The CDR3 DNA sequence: TGTGCCAGCAGTAAGATCGACAGGGGTGAGGAGACCCAGTACTTC.

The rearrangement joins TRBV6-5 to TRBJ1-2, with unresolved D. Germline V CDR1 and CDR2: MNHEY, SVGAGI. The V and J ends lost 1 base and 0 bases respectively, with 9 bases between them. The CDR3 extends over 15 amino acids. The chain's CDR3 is CASSYFPSSNYGYTF. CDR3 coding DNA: TGTGCCAGCAGTTACTTTCCGTCTTCTAACTATGGCTACACCTTC.

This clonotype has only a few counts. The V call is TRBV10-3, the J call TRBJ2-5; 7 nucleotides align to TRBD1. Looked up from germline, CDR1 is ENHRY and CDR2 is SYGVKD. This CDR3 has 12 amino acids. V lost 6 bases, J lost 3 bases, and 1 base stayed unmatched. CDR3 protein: CAIRTGKETQYF. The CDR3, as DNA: TGTGCCATCAGGACAGGGAAAGAGACCCAGTACTTC.

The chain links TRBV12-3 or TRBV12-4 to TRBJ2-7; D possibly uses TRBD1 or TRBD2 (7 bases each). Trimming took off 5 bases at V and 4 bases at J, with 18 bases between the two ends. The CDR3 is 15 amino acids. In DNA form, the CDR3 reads TGTGCCAGCAGTCAAGGGGGGGACAGATGTTACGAGCAGTACGTC. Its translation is CASSQGGDRCYEQYV.

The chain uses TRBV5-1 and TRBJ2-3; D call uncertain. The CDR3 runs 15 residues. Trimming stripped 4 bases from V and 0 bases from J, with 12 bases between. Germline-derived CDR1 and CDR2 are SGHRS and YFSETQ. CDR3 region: CASSRNYESTDTQYF. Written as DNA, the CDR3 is TGCGCCAGCAGCCGGAATTACGAGAGCACAGATACGCAGTATTTT.

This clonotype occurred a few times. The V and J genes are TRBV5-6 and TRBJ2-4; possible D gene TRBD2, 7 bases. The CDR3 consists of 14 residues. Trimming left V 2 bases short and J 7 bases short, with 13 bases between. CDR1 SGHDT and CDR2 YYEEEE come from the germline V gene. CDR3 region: CASSLGGARNIQYF. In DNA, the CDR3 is TGTGCCAGCAGCTTAGGGGGGGCACGGAACATTCAGTACTTC.

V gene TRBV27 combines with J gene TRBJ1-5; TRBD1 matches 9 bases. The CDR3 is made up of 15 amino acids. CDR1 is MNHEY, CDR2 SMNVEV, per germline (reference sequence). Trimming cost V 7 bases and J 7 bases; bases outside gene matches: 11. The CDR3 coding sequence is TGTGCCAGCAAACTCCATGGACAGGGGTCACAGCCCCAGCATTTT. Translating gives CASKLHGQGSQPQHF.

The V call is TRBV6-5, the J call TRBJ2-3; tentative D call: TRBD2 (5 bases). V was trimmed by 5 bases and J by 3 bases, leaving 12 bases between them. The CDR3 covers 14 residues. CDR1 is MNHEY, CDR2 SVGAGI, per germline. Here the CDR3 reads CASSPMPGTDTQYF. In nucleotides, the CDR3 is TGTGCCAGCAGTCCAATGCCGGGGACAGATACGCAGTATTTT.

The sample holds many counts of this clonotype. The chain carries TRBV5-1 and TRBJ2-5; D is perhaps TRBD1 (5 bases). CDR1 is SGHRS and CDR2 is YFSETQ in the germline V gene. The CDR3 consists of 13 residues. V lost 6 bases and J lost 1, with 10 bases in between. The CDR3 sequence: CASKAGFQETQYF. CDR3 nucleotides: TGCGCCAGCAAGGCAGGGTTCCAAGAGACCCAGTACTTC.

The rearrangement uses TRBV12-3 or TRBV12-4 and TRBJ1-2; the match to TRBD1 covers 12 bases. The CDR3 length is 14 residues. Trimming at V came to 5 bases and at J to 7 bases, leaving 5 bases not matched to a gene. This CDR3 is CASSRDRGRGGYTF. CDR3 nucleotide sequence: TGTGCCAGCAGTCGGGACAGGGGGCGCGGTGGCTACACCTTC.